These 4 T cell receptor beta chains were all obtained from the same sample, sequenced in a study of CD8 T cells in Susac syndrome. Reverse transcription used about 0.45 to 1 ug RNA and random hexamers. TCRdb re-called the immunoSEQ multiplex PCR reads with MiXCR, one entry per CDR3 protein. The data hold over 100,000 distinct CDR3 sequences, with 90% to 98% observed a single time. The sample consisted of CD4+ T cells from PBMCs. The receptors originated from a human donor in good health.

The chain combines TRBV30 with TRBJ2-2; possibly TRBD1 or TRBD2 for D (5 bases each). Trimming cost V 4 bases and J 2 bases, with 14 bases left between them. The CDR3 spans 15 residues. The germline CDR1 and CDR2 sequences are GTSNPN and SVGIG (reference sequence). CDR3 sequence: CAWNGNWDNTGELFF. The CDR3 nucleotides read TGTGCCTGGAATGGAAATTGGGACAACACCGGGGAGCTGTTTTTT.

The chain couples TRBV12-3 or TRBV12-4 to TRBJ2-5; 8 nucleotides agree with TRBD2. V was pared by 6 bases and J by 4 bases, with 10 bases of the junction left unmatched. There are 15 residues in the CDR3. The DNA for the CDR3 is TGTGCCAGCAGCCCAGGGACTAGAGTTGGAGAGACCCAGTACTTC. Protein: CASSPGTRVGETQYF.

The chain joins TRBV6-2 or TRBV6-3 to TRBJ2-1; weak D call: TRBD2 (5 bases). The germline V gene encodes CDR1 MNHEY and CDR2 SVGEGT. The CDR3 extends over 13 amino acids. V was shortened by 6 bases and J by 9 bases, with 15 bases between the two germline ends. This chain's CDR3 is CASSPVNEGEQFF. As DNA, the CDR3 is TGTGCCAGCAGCCCGGTTAATGAGGGTGAGCAGTTCTTC.

This sequence joins TRBV3-1 and TRBJ2-7, with TRBD2 matching 11 bases. The CDR3 runs to 15 residues. Germline V gene sequence: CDR1 LGHDT, CDR2 YNNKEL (reference sequence). J lost 2 bases, V lost 4 bases, and 4 bases had no gene match. The CDR3 sequence is CASSRGTSGTYEQYF. The DNA of the CDR3 is TGTGCCAGCAGCCGAGGGACTAGCGGAACCTACGAGCAGTACTTC.